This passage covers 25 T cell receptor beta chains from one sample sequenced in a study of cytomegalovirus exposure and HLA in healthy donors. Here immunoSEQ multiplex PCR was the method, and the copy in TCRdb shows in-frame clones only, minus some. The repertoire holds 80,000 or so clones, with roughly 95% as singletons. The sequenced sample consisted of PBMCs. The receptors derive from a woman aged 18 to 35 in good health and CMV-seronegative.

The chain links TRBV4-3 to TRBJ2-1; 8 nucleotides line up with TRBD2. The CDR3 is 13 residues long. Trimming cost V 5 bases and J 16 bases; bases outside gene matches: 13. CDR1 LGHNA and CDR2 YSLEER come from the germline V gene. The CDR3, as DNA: TGCGCCAGCAGCACTATTACGGGAGGGGTTCAATTCTTC. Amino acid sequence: CASSTITGGVQFF.

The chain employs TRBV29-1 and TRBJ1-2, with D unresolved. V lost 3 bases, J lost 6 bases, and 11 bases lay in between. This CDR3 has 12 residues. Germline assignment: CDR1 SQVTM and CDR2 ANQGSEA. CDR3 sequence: CSVDRGRNGYTF. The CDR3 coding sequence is TGCAGCGTTGATCGGGGTCGGAATGGCTACACCTTC.

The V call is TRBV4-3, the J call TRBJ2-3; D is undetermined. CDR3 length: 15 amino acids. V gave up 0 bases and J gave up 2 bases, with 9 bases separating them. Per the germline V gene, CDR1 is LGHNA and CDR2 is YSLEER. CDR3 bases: TGCGCCAGCAGCCAAGATCTGAAACTCACAGATACGCAGTATTTT. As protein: CASSQDLKLTDTQYF.

CDR3 DNA sequence: TGTGCCAGCACAAGGGGGTGGGGCACTAATGAAAAACTGTTTTTT. It encodes CASTRGWGTNEKLFF. This chain links TRBV28 with TRBJ1-4; the D gene is possibly TRBD1 (6 bases). Germline V gene sequence: CDR1 MDHEN, CDR2 SYDVKM. This CDR3 region has 15 residues. The V end lost 7 bases, the J end lost 2 bases, and 14 bases lay between the germline ends.

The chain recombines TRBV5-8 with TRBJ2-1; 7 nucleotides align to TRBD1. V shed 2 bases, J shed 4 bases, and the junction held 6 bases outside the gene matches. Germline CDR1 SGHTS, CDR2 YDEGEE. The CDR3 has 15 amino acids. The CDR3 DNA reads TGTGCCAGCAGCTTTAAGGGGGCCTCATACAATGAGCAGTTCTTC. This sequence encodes CASSFKGASYNEQFF.

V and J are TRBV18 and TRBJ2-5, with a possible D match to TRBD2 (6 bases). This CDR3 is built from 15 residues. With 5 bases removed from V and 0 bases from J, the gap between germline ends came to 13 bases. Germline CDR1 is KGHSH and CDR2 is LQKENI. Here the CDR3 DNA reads TGTGCCAGCTCAAGGATTTGGGGGGACCAAGAGACCCAGTACTTC. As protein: CASSRIWGDQETQYF.

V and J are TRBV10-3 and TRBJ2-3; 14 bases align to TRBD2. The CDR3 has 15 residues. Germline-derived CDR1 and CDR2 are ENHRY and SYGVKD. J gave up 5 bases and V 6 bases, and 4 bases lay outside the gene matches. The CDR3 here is CAIRGLAGGEDTQYF. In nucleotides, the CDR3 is TGTGCCATCAGAGGACTAGCGGGAGGTGAAGATACGCAGTATTTT.

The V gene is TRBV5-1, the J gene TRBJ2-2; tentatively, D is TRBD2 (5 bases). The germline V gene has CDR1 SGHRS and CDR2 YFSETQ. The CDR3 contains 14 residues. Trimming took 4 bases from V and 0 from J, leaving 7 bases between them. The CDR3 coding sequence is TGCGCCAGCAGCCGGGAAACGAACACCGGGGAGCTGTTTTTT. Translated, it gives CASSRETNTGELFF. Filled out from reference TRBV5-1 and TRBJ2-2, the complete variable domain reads KAGVTQTPRYLIKTRGQQVTLSCSPISGHRSVSWYQQTPGQGLQFLFEYFSETQRNKGNFPGRFSGRQFSNSRSEMNVSTLELGDSALYLCASSRETNTGELFFGEGSRLTVL.

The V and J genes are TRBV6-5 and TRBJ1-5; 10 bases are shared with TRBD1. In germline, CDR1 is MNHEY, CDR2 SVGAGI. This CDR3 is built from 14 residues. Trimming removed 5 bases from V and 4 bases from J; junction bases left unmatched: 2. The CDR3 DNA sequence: TGTGCCAGCAGTCGGGACAGGGGAAATCAGCCCCAGCATTTT. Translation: CASSRDRGNQPQHF.

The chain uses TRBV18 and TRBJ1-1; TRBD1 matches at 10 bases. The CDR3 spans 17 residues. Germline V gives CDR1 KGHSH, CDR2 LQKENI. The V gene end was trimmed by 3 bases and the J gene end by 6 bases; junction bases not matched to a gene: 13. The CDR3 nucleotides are TGTGCCAGCTCACCGGGACAGGGGCGGTTGTCAGAAGCTGAAGCTTTCTTT. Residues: CASSPGQGRLSEAEAFF.

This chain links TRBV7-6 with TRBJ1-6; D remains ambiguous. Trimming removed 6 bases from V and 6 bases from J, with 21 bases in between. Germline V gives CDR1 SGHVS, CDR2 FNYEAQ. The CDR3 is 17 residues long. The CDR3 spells CASREGVPPESNSPLHF. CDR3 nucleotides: TGTGCCAGCAGGGAGGGCGTGCCCCCCGAAAGTAATTCACCCCTCCACTTT.

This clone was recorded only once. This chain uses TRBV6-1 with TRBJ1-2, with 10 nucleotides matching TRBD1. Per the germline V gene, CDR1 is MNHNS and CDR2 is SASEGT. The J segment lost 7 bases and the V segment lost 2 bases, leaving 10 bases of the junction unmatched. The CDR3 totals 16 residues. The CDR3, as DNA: TGTGCCAGCAGTGAACTTTCGACAGGGGGCCTTTCTGGCTACACCTTC. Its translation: CASSELSTGGLSGYTF.

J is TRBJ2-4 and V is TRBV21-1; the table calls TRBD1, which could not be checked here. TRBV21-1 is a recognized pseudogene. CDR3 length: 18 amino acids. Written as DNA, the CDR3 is TGTGCCAGCAGCAAAATAAACTGGACAGGGGGAACCAAAAACATTCAGTACTTC. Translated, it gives CASSKINWTGGTKNIQYF.

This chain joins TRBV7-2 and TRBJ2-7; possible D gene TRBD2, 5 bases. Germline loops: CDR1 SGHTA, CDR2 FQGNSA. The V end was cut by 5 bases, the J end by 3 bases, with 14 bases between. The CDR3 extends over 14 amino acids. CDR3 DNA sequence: TGTGCCAGCAGCCTCTCTCCCGGGGTCTACGAGCAGTACTTC. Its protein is CASSLSPGVYEQYF.

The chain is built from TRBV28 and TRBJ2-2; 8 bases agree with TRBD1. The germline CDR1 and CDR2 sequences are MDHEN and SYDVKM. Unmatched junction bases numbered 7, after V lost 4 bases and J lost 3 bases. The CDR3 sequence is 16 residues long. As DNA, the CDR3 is TGTGCCAGCAGTTCCACCGTGGACAGGGACACCGGGGAGCTGTTTTTT. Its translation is CASSSTVDRDTGELFF.

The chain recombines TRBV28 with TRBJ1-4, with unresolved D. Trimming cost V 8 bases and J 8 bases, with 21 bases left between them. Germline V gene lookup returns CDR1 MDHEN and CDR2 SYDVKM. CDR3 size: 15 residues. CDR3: CASSLIGREGEKLFF. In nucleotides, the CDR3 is TGTGCCAGCTCCCTTATCGGGAGGGAGGGAGAAAAACTGTTTTTT.

CDR3 bases: TGTGCCAGCAGTGAAGGCGGGAGAGGATACGAGCAGTACTTC. Its translation: CASSEGGRGYEQYF. The genes are TRBV2 and TRBJ2-7, with 7 positions matching TRBD2. CDR1 is SNHLY and CDR2 is FYNNEI in the germline V gene. The CDR3 length is 14 residues. The trim removed 1 base at V and 4 bases at J, leaving 4 bases unmatched.

The CDR3 nucleotides read TGTGCCAGCAGTAGCGGGACTAGCGGGCCTTCTCAGTTCTTC. It is translated as CASSSGTSGPSQFF. The rearrangement links TRBV25-1 to TRBJ2-1; 12 bases agree with TRBD2. After removal of 5 bases from V and 13 bases from J, the junction contained 9 bases not matched to a gene. The CDR3 covers 14 residues. Germline CDR1 and CDR2: MGHDK and SYGVNS. Using reference TRBV25-1 and TRBJ2-1 for the parts outside the CDR3, the full variable domain is EADIYQTPRYLVIGTGKKITLECSQTMGHDKMYWYQQDPGMELHLIHYSYGVNSTEKGDLSSESTVSRIRTEHFPLTLESARPSHTSQYLCASSSGTSGPSQFFGPGTRLTVL.

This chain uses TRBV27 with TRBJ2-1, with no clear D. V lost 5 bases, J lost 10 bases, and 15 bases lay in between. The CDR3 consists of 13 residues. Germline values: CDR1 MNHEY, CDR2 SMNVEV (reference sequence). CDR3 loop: CASSQAGLMEQFF. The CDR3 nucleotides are TGTGCCAGCAGTCAGGCCGGCCTTATGGAGCAGTTCTTC.

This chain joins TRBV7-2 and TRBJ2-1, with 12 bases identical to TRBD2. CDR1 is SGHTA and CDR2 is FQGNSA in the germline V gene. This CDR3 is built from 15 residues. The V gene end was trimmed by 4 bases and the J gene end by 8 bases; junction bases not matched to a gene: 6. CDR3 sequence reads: CASSSSGGVGYEQFF. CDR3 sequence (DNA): TGTGCCAGCAGCTCTAGCGGGGGGGTTGGGTATGAGCAGTTCTTC.

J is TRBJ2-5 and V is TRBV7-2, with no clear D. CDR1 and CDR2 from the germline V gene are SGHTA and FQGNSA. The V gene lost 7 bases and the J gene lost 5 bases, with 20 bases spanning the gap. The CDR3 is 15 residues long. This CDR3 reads CASTLRTVGVETQYF. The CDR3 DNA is TGTGCCAGCACCCTACGAACAGTAGGCGTTGAGACCCAGTACTTC.

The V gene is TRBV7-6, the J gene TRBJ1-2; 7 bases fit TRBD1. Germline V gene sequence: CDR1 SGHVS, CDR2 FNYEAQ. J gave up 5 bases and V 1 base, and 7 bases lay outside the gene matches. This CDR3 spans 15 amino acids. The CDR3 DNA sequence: TGTGCCAGCAGCTTAGAGCCAGGGGGTCCGTATGGCTACACCTTC. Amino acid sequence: CASSLEPGGPYGYTF.

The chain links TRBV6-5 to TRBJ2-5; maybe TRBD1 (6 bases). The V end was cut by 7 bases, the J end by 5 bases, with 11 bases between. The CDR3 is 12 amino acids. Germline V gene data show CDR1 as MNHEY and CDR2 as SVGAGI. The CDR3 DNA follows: TGTGCCAGCACAGGGGCCAGGGAGACCCAGTACTTC. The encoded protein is CASTGARETQYF.

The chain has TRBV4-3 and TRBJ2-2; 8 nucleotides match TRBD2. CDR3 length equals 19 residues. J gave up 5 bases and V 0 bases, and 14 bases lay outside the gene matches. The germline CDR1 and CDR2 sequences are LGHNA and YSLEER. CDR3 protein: CASSQDGVGSGRLTGELFF. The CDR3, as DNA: TGCGCCAGCAGCCAAGACGGGGTAGGGAGCGGGAGACTAACCGGGGAGCTGTTTTTT.

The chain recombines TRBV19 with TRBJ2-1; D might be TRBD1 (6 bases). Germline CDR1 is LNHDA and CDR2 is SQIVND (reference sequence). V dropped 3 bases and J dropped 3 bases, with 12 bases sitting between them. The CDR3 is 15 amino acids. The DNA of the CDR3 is TGTGCCAGTAGTATCCAGGGGTTGTTCTACAATGAGCAGTTCTTC. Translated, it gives CASSIQGLFYNEQFF.